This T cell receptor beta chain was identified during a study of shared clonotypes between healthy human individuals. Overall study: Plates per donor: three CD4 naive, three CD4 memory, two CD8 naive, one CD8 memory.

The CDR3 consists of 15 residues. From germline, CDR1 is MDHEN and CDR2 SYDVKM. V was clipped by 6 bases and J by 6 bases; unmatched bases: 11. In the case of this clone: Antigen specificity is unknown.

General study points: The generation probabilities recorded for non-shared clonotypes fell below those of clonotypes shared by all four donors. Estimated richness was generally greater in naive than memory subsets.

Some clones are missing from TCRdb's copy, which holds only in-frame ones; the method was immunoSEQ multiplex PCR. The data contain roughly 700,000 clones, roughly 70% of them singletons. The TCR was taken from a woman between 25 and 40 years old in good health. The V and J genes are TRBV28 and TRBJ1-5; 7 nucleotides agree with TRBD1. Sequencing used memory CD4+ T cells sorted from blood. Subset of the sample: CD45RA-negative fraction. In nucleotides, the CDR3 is TGTGCCAGCAGCCTGTCTGACAGGGTTAGTCAGCCCCAGCATTTT. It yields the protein CASSLSDRVSQPQHF.